A selection of T cell receptor beta chains follows, all from one sample in a study of blood T cells in healthy people across ages. TCRdb reanalysed the 5' RACE reads using MiXCR and keeps one entry per CDR3 protein. This table holds approximately 1,700,000 distinct CDR3 sequences, roughly two fifths found once. The sample taken for sequencing was blood. The receptors here all came from a human donor in good health. Each CDR3 is given with its conserved first and last residue. The D gene is left open where the match is weak. Only part of the rows carry a size: once, few, many, or a class if the clone is expanded.

TRBV4-3	.	TRBJ2-7	.	CASSQAVEGVEQYF	TGCGCCAGCAGCCAAGCTGTTGAGGGGGTAGAGCAGTACTTC
TRBV4-3	once	TRBJ1-5	.	CASSQDLVWNQPQHF	TGCGCCAGCAGCCAAGATTTGGTTTGGAATCAGCCCCAGCATTTT
TRBV20-1	many	TRBJ2-3	TRBD2	CSARDRLAGSDTQYF	TGCAGTGCTAGAGATCGGCTAGCGGGCTCAGATACGCAGTATTTT
TRBV9	few	TRBJ2-1	TRBD2	CASSVGGTSGGAPSSSYNEQFF	TGTGCCAGCAGCGTAGGGGGGACTAGCGGGGGGGCTCCCAGTAGCTCCTACAATGAGCAGTTCTTC
TRBV4-2	.	TRBJ1-5	.	CASSQGPGLYNQPQHF	TGTGCCAGCAGCCAAGGTCCGGGGTTGTACAATCAGCCCCAGCATTTT
TRBV7-2	.	TRBJ2-3	TRBD2	CASSLRVAGGYGTDTQYF	TGTGCCAGCAGCTTAAGGGTTGCGGGGGGTTACGGCACAGATACGCAGTATTTT
TRBV28	.	TRBJ2-1	TRBD2	CASSLTSGRSVTEQFF	TGTGCCAGCAGTTTGACTAGCGGGCGATCGGTGACTGAGCAGTTCTTC
TRBV6-5	.	TRBJ2-7	.	CASSYRTQGSHEQYF	TGTGCCAGCAGTTACCGAACACAGGGTAGCCACGAGCAGTACTTC
TRBV25-1	few	TRBJ2-2	.	CASSATGRAGELFF	TGTGCCAGCAGTGCGACAGGACGGGCCGGGGAGCTGTTTTTT
TRBV10-3	many	TRBJ2-3	.	CAISGALAPSTDTQYF	TGTGCCATCAGTGGGGCCCTAGCGCCTAGCACAGATACGCAGTATTTT
TRBV7-2	few	TRBJ2-3	.	CASSSDTTGPRGDTQYF	TGTGCCAGCAGCTCCGACACGACAGGTCCACGGGGAGATACGCAGTATTTT
TRBV12-3/TRBV12-4	few	TRBJ2-5	TRBD1	CASARQGVRIETQYF	TGTGCCAGCGCGAGACAGGGGGTCCGAATAGAGACCCAGTACTTC
TRBV30	few	TRBJ1-1	.	CAWSVQGIGEAFF	TGTGCCTGGAGTGTGCAGGGAATAGGTGAAGCTTTCTTT
TRBV10-3	.	TRBJ2-7	.	CAISDPTPYEQYF	TGTGCCATCAGTGACCCTACCCCCTACGAGCAGTACTTC
TRBV2	once	TRBJ1-1	.	CASSEVAGMNTEAFF	TGTGCCAGCAGTGAAGTTGCGGGCATGAACACTGAAGCTTTCTTT
TRBV20-1	.	TRBJ2-7	TRBD2	CSAREGGGFYEQYF	TGCAGTGCTAGAGAGGGCGGGGGGTTCTACGAGCAGTACTTC
TRBV3-1	.	TRBJ2-1	.	CASSLVQTRPSSYNEQFF	TGTGCCAGCAGCCTTGTCCAGACCCGCCCAAGCTCCTACAATGAGCAGTTCTTC
TRBV20-1	.	TRBJ2-4	.	CSARDLESSSKNIQYF	TGCAGTGCTAGGGATCTTGAGAGTTCTTCCAAAAACATTCAGTACTTC
TRBV20-1	many	TRBJ1-2	.	CSAKQGSYGYTF	TGCAGTGCAAAACAGGGAAGCTATGGCTACACCTTC
TRBV5-5	.	TRBJ2-7	.	CASSARAAEQYF	TGTGCCAGCAGCGCAAGGGCGGCTGAGCAGTACTTC
TRBV29-1	.	TRBJ1-1	.	CSVGSGSEAFF	TGCAGCGTCGGCTCGGGGTCTGAAGCTTTCTTT
TRBV3-1	few	TRBJ2-2	.	CASSLQVMGGLANTGELFF	TGTGCCAGCAGCCTCCAGGTCATGGGGGGCCTGGCGAACACCGGGGAGCTGTTTTTT
TRBV20-1	.	TRBJ1-6	.	CSLVEWGLNSPLHF	TGCAGTCTGGTTGAGTGGGGCCTTAATTCACCCCTCCACTTT
TRBV27	.	TRBJ1-1	.	CASSLRGVYTEAFF	TGTGCCAGCAGTTTACGGGGTGTTTACACTGAAGCTTTCTTT
TRBV12-3/TRBV12-4	.	TRBJ2-2	.	CASSFFRGPGTGELFF	TGTGCCAGCAGTTTTTTCCGGGGGCCGGGGACCGGGGAGCTGTTTTTT
TRBV3-1	.	TRBJ1-2	TRBD1	CASSQGQGEIYGYTF	TGTGCCAGCAGCCAAGGACAGGGGGAGATCTATGGCTACACCTTC
TRBV29-1	.	TRBJ1-4	.	CSVRDPEKLFF	TGCAGCGTTCGGGACCCCGAAAAACTGTTTTTT
TRBV12-3/TRBV12-4	.	TRBJ2-4	.	CASSSGELGIQYF	TGTGCCAGCAGTTCTGGTGAATTGGGCATTCAGTACTTC
TRBV12-3/TRBV12-4	.	TRBJ2-5	.	CASTMGRWKTQYF	TGTGCCAGCACCATGGGACGTTGGAAGACCCAGTACTTC
TRBV11-3	few	TRBJ1-1	.	CASSLVGTTEAFF	TGTGCCAGCAGCTTAGTGGGTACCACTGAAGCTTTCTTT
TRBV20-1	.	TRBJ1-1	.	CSARYRESTEAFF	TGCAGTGCTAGATACAGGGAGAGCACTGAAGCTTTCTTT
TRBV5-1	many	TRBJ2-7	.	CASSFDSVGEQYF	TGCGCCAGCAGCTTCGACAGCGTCGGCGAGCAGTACTTC
TRBV20-1	.	TRBJ1-5	.	CSASSLGVGNQPQHF	TGCAGTGCTAGTTCCTTGGGGGTCGGCAATCAGCCCCAGCATTTT
TRBV5-1	few	TRBJ2-3	.	CASSLDGTLSTDTQYF	TGCGCCAGCAGCTTAGACGGGACACTTAGCACAGATACGCAGTATTTT
TRBV27	.	TRBJ2-1	.	CASSFMGGWNEQFF	TGTGCCAGCAGTTTTATGGGGGGCTGGAATGAGCAGTTCTTC
TRBV20-1	few	TRBJ2-3	TRBD1	CSASPAGGYGTDTQYF	TGCAGTGCTAGTCCCGCAGGGGGCTACGGCACAGATACGCAGTATTTT
TRBV15	many	TRBJ1-2	TRBD1	CATSTTTGAFNYGYTF	TGTGCCACCAGCACAACGACAGGGGCGTTCAACTATGGCTACACCTTC
TRBV12-3/TRBV12-4	.	TRBJ2-7	.	CASTFGGASYEQYF	TGTGCCAGCACCTTCGGAGGGGCTTCCTACGAGCAGTACTTC
TRBV6-5	.	TRBJ2-3	.	CASSYAVRDTQYF	TGTGCCAGCAGTTATGCGGTCCGGGATACGCAGTATTTT
TRBV20-1	.	TRBJ1-1	TRBD1	CSARTGMTEAFF	TGCAGTGCTAGGACAGGGATGACTGAAGCTTTCTTT
TRBV29-1	few	TRBJ2-7	.	CSVEVGEFSYEQYF	TGCAGCGTTGAAGTCGGGGAGTTCTCCTACGAGCAGTACTTC
TRBV7-2	.	TRBJ2-3	.	CASSDPRNTQYF	TGTGCCAGCAGCGACCCAAGGAATACGCAGTATTTT
TRBV20-1	.	TRBJ1-2	.	CTNKGRSHLSYGYTF	TGCACCAACAAAGGGCGGAGCCACCTGAGTTATGGCTACACCTTC
TRBV24-1	.	TRBJ1-1	.	CATSLAGNTEAFF	TGTGCCACCAGTTTGGCAGGCAACACTGAAGCTTTCTTT
TRBV6-5	.	TRBJ1-5	TRBD1	CATGTGVNSNQPQHF	TGTGCCACCGGGACAGGAGTTAATAGCAATCAGCCCCAGCATTTT